This paragraph reports one T cell receptor beta chain. Germline CDR1 reads GTSNPN; CDR2 reads SVGIG (reference sequence). This CDR3 has 13 amino acids. The trim removed 6 bases at V and 7 bases at J, leaving 6 bases unmatched. These donors counted as nominally healthy when sampled, but unrecorded immune exposures were likely. A multiplex PCR was run with 60 Vbeta primers and 13 Jbeta primers. Assay used: immunoSEQ multiplex PCR; TCRdb lists only in-frame clones, some missing. The sample carries 200,000 to 250,000 clones, approximately 82% recorded once. This sample stems from a study of cytomegalovirus exposure and HLA in healthy donors.

The chain combines TRBV30 with TRBJ2-2; 9 bases fit TRBD2. The receptor was derived from a woman aged 40 to 50 in good health and CMV-seronegative. The sequenced sample consisted of PBMCs. The CDR3 nucleotides read TGTGCCTGTCAGCGGGGGGAGGGCGGGGAGCTGTTTTTT. This codes for CACQRGEGGELFF.